These T cell receptor beta chains were read from a single sample in a study of radiation and T cells in renal cell carcinoma. Only in-frame clones appear in the TCRdb table, and some are missing; sequencing was by immunoSEQ multiplex PCR. The table lists more than 15,000 clones, roughly 60% of them singletons, with 30% to 35% in the top ten. The sequences come from tumor tissue, collected from a patient whose treatment was nephrectomy without radiotherapy. The receptors stem from a man aged 45-65 years with renal cell carcinoma. CDR3s include the opening cysteine and the closing phenylalanine or tryptophan. D genes are given only for firm matches. Not every row has a clone size; where given, it reads once, few, many or a size class.

J | D | size | V | DNA | CDR3
TRBJ2-5 | . | . | TRBV19 | TGTGCCAGTAGTATTGCGGGGACGGAGACCCAGTACTTC | CASSIAGTETQYF
TRBJ2-2 | TRBD2 | . | TRBV7-2 | TGTGCCAGCAGCGCAATCACGGGGGGGCCGGGCACCGGGGAGCTGTTTTTT | CASSAITGGPGTGELFF
TRBJ1-3 | . | . | TRBV9 | TGTGCCAGCAGCGTAGTGACAGATGGAAACACCATATATTTT | CASSVVTDGNTIYF
TRBJ1-2 | . | few | TRBV11-1 | TGTGCCAGCAGCTCCCAGACAGGAGACTATGGCTACACCTTC | CASSSQTGDYGYTF
TRBJ1-1 | . | . | TRBV5-1 | TGCGCCAGCAGCTTGGGGGTGATGAACACTGAAGCTTTCTTT | CASSLGVMNTEAFF
TRBJ2-1 | TRBD1 | . | TRBV5-4 | TGTGCCAGCAGGTCCGGGACAGGGTCCCCTTACAATGAGCAGTTCTTC | CASRSGTGSPYNEQFF
TRBJ1-1 | TRBD1 | . | TRBV2 | TGTGCCAGCAGTGCCTACAGGGGGGACACTGAAGCTTTCTTT | CASSAYRGDTEAFF
TRBJ1-1 | TRBD1 | . | TRBV30 | TGTGCCTCAAGGACAGGGTACACTGAAGCTTTCTTT | CASRTGYTEAFF
TRBJ2-1 | TRBD2 | . | TRBV11-2 | TGTGCCAGCAGCCCAGCAGCGGGAGGGGGAAATGAGCAGTTCTTC | CASSPAAGGGNEQFF
TRBJ2-7 | . | . | TRBV2 | TGTGCCAGCAGTGAAGGGGTAGCGGCAGCCTACGAGCAGTACTTC | CASSEGVAAAYEQYF
TRBJ1-1 | TRBD1 | . | TRBV11-1 | TGTGCCAGCAGTCCAGACAGGGCGAACACTGAAGCTTTCTTT | CASSPDRANTEAFF
TRBJ1-2 | . | . | TRBV19 | TGTGCCAGTAGTATTGGCCTAAGCTATGGCTACACCTTC | CASSIGLSYGYTF
TRBJ2-3 | TRBD2 | . | TRBV7-2 | TGTGCCAGCAGCTTAAGTAGCGGGGGCTTCAGCACAGATACGCAGTATTTT | CASSLSSGGFSTDTQYF
TRBJ2-5 | . | . | TRBV7-3 | TGTGCCAGCAGTCGAAGATACCAGGAGACCCAGTACTTC | CASSRRYQETQYF
TRBJ1-3 | . | . | TRBV7-8 | TGTGCCAGCAGCTTAGCCTTAGTGGGGGCCTCTGGAAACACCATATATTTT | CASSLALVGASGNTIYF
TRBJ1-1 | . | . | TRBV9 | TGTGCCAGCAGCGTCGGGATCGGCCAAGGGAACACTGAAGCTTTCTTT | CASSVGIGQGNTEAFF
TRBJ1-6 | . | few | TRBV6-5 | TGTGCCAGCAGTTACGCCAATTCACCCCTCCACTTT | CASSYANSPLHF
TRBJ1-2 | . | . | TRBV21-1 | TGTGCCAGCAGCAAAGGAAGGACAGGAGGATTCTATGGCTACACCTTC | CASSKGRTGGFYGYTF
TRBJ2-1 | . | . | TRBV14 | TGTGCCAGCAGCCAAGAGTATACGGGAAACAATGAGCAGTTCTTC | CASSQEYTGNNEQFF
TRBJ1-2 | . | . | TRBV28 | TGTGCCAGCAAGGAACGCTATGGCTACACCTTC | CASKERYGYTF
TRBJ2-7 | TRBD2 | . | TRBV9 | TGTGCCAGCAGCGTAGAGGGCGGGAGCTCCTACGAGCAGTACTTC | CASSVEGGSSYEQYF
TRBJ2-1 | TRBD2 | . | TRBV19 | TGTGCCAGTAGGACCTCTCCGGCGGGAGTACCTGACAATGAGCAGTTCTTC | CASRTSPAGVPDNEQFF
TRBJ1-2 | TRBD1 | . | TRBV4-2 | TGTGCCAGCAGCCAGGAGGGACAGGGAACGGGTGGCTACACCTTC | CASSQEGQGTGGYTF
TRBJ1-4 | . | . | TRBV5-5 | TGTGCCAGCCGGAAGGCATCAACTAATGAAAAACTGTTTTTT | CASRKASTNEKLFF
TRBJ1-1 | . | few | TRBV14 | TGTGCCAGCAGCCAAGGGTTTCCAGTTACCGAAGCTTTCTTT | CASSQGFPVTEAFF
TRBJ1-1 | . | once | TRBV6-5 | TGTGCCAGCAGTTACTTAGGGGTCGAGGACACTGAAGCTTTCTTT | CASSYLGVEDTEAFF
TRBJ1-2 | . | . | TRBV10-3 | TGTGCCATCAGTGGGGACACCTGGTCTGTAAACTATGGCTACACCTTC | CAISGDTWSVNYGYTF
TRBJ2-2 | . | . | TRBV7-2 | TGTGCCAGCAGCTTAGTTGGGGACCCCACCGGGGAGCTGTTTTTT | CASSLVGDPTGELFF
TRBJ2-7 | . | . | TRBV7-9 | TGTGCCAGCAGCCAGGGACCGGGGCTTTACGAGCAGTACTTC | CASSQGPGLYEQYF
TRBJ2-7 | TRBD1 | . | TRBV7-9 | TGTGCCAGCAGCCACTGGGACAGAGGCGAGCAGTACTTC | CASSHWDRGEQYF
TRBJ1-1 | . | few | TRBV6-6 | TGTGCCAGCAGTTATGTACAGGGACATCGAGCTTTCTTT | CASSYVQGHRAFF
TRBJ2-2 | . | . | TRBV19 | TGTGCCAGTACAGCAAGTGCCGGGGAGCTGTTTTTT | CASTASAGELFF
TRBJ2-3 | . | . | TRBV5-6 | TGTGCCAGCCGCCATAGGAGACAGACTAGCACAGATACGCAGTATTTT | CASRHRRQTSTDTQYF
TRBJ2-1 | . | once | TRBV11-2 | TGTGCCAGCAGCCCGGATTACAATGAGCAGTTCTTC | CASSPDYNEQFF
TRBJ2-7 | TRBD1 | . | TRBV30 | TGTGCCTGGAGTGGGGAGGACAGGGGGTTCTACGAGCAGTACTTC | CAWSGEDRGFYEQYF
TRBJ1-4 | TRBD1 | many | TRBV7-2 | TGCGCCAGCAGCCAAGGGACAGGGCGGGGTGAAAAACTGTTTTTT | CASSQGTGRGEKLFF